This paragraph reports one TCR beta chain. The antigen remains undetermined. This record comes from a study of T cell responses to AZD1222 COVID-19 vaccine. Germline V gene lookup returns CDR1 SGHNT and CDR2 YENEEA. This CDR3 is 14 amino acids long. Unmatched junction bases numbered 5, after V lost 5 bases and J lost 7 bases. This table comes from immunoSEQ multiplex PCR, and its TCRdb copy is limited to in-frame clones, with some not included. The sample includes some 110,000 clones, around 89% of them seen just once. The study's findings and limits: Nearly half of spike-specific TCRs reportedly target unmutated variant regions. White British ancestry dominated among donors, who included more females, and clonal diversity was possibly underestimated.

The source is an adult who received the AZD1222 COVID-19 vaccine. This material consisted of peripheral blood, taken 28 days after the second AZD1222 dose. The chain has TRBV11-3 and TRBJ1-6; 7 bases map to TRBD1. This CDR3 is CASSLGTANSPLHF. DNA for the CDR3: TGTGCCAGCAGCCTAGGGACAGCCAATTCACCCCTCCACTTT. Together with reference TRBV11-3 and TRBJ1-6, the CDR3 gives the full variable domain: EAGVVQSPRYKIIEKKQPVAFWCNPISGHNTLYWYLQNLGQGPELLIRYENEEAVDDSQLPKDRFSAERLKGVDSTLKIQPAELGDSAVYLCASSLGTANSPLHFGNGTRLTVT.